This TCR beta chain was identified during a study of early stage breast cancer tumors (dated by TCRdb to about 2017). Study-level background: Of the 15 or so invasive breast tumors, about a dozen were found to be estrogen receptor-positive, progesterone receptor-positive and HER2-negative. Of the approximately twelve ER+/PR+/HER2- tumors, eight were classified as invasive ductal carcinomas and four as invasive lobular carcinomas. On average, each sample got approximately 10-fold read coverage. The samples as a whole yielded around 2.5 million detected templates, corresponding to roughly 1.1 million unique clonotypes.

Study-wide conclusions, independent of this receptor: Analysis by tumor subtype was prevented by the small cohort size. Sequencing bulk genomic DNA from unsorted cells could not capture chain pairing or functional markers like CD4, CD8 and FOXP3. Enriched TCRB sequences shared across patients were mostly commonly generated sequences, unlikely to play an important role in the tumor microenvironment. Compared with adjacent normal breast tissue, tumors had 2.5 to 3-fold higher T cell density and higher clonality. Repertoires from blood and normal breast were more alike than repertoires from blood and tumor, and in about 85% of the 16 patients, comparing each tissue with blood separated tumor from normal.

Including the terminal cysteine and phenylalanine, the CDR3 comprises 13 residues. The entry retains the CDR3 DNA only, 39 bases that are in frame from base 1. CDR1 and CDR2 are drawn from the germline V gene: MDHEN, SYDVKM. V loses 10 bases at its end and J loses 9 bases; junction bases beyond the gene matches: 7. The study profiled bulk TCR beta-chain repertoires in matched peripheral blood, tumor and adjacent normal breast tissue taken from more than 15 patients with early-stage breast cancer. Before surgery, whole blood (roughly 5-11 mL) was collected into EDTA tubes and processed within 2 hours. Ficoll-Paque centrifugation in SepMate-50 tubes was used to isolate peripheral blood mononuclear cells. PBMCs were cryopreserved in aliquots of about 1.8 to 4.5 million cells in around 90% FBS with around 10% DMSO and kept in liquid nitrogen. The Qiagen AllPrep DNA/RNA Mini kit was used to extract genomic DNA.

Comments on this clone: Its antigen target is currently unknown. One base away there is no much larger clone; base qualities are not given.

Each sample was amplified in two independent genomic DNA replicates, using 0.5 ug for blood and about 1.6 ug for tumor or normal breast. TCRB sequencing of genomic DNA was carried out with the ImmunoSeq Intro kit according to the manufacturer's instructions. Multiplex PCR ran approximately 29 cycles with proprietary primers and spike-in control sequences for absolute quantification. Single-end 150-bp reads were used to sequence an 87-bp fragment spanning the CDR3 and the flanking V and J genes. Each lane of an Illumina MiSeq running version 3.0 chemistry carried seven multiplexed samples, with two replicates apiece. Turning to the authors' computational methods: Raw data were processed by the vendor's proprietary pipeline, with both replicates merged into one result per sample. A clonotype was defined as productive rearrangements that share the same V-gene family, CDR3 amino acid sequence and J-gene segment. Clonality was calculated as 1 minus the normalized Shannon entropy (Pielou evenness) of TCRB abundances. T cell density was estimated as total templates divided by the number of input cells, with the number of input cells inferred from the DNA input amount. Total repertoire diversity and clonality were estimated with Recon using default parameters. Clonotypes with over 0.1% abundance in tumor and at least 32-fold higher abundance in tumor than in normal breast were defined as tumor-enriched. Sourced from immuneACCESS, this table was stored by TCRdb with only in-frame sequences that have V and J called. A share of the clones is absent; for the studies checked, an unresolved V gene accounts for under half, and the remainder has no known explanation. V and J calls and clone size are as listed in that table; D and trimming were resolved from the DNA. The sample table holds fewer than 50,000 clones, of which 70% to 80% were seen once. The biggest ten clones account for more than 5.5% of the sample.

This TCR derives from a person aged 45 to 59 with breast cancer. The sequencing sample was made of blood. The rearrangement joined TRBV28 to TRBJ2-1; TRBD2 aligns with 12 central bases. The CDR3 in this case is CAIPSGRDREQFF. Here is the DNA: TGTGCCATACCTAGCGGGAGGGATCGTGAGCAGTTCTTC.